The T cell receptor (beta chain) under discussion was sequenced for a study of T cells in Graves' hyperthyroidism and ophthalmopathy (dated by TCRdb to between 2017 and 2020). Turning to the overall study: Peripheral blood samples were taken at the time of initial diagnosis, prior to any treatment. A discovery cohort of roughly 100 patients, about 43 with Graves' ophthalmopathy and 55 to 60 with stable Graves' hyperthyroidism, was used to find distinguishing TCR V-J signatures. Whether ophthalmopathy could be predicted prospectively was tested in an independent validation cohort made up of fewer than 20 hyperthyroidism patients plus 17 patients who later progressed to ophthalmopathy. The 100 or so discovery patients were randomly split 7:3 into training and test sets. Thyroid tissue and blood T-cell repertoires from several Graves' hyperthyroidism patients were also compared in the study. After sampling, hyperthyroidism patients received methimazole starting at 30 mg daily, and ophthalmopathy patients received high-dose intravenous methylprednisolone. TCR Vbeta CDR3 sequencing of fewer than 150 peripheral blood samples (around 45 ophthalmopathy, about 75 hyperthyroidism and roughly 17 progressor patients) is reported in the paper.

V loses 2 bases of germline sequence and J loses 7 bases, and the interval between the two ends is 15 bases. From the germline V gene, CDR1 is SGHVS and CDR2 is FQNEAQ. Its CDR3 holds 15 amino acids, cysteine through phenylalanine. Of all the DNA, just the CDR3 is kept, 45 bases in frame from base 1. TCR beta CDR3 regions were amplified from RNA transcripts. The TCR CDR3 was subjected to a first round of RT-PCR using the HTBI primer set and the Qiagen OneStep RT-PCR kit. Libraries were constructed in a second round of multiplex PCR, after which size selection and purification were carried out. The libraries were sequenced on an Illumina HiSeq2000 using paired-end 100 bp reads. Concerning the study's data processing: Raw data were processed with SOAPnuke, discarding reads with adapters, uncalled bases, mean Phred below 15, or no exact constant-primer or identifier match. COPE v1.2.5 was used to merge high-quality paired reads, and clonotypes were defined as unique nucleotide sequences. Clonotypes were aligned to IMGT TRBV, TRBD and TRBJ reference segments using MiTCR v1.1. The analysis was restricted to V-J combinations with a frequency above 0.0001, which together covered roughly 99% of the repertoires. The TCS score was defined as F50 (clonal expansion) divided by E x V (chaos), with BLOSUM62-based TCRdist calculated between CDR3 peptides within each V-J. Welch's t-statistics and random forest reduced 514 V-J features to roughly 13, which were used in a naive Bayes classifier (R e1071). TCRdb redid the processing of the public reads, applying fastp at Q25 and MiXCR, and retained in-frame beta chains. Rows are unified per CDR3 protein, each entry keeping the most common DNA and genes. The V and J calls shown here were made by TCRdb, not taken from the authors' results. The table for this sample lists 600,000 to 650,000 distinct CDR3 sequences; around 21% of them were counted only once. Clones ranked in the top ten supply approximately 30% of the sample.

Ophthalmopathy patients had moderately to severely active disease, Clinical Activity Score of at least 3, NOSPECS grade of at least 4, and duration under 3 months. The study excluded patients with uncontrolled infections, other autoimmune diseases, pregnancy or lactation. Diagnoses relied on clinical symptoms, serum thyroxine and TRAb, thyroid ultrasound and orbital computed tomography. PBMCs were isolated from more than 9 ml of fresh peripheral blood by Ficoll-Paque density gradient centrifugation. Total RNA was extracted with Trizol reagent, and quality was checked on an Agilent 2100 Bioanalyzer. This clonotype was recorded at least ten times. Its target antigen remains unknown. Base-call qualities are not available, and no considerably larger clone is one nucleotide away. On the study overall, not on this receptor specifically: Most expanded thyroid clonotypes (frequency above 0.001) were also detected in blood, a finding suggesting that blood repertoires may reflect thyroid immune responses. In validation, the model predicted progression to ophthalmopathy a median of 6.5 months before onset, with approximately 71% sensitivity and around 76% specificity. In cross-validation, a model built on a 13 V-J signature told ophthalmopathy apart from stable hyperthyroidism with less than 90% sensitivity and roughly 83% specificity, and in testing the same model reached 80%/75%. Sample size was not statistically predetermined, and blinding of investigators to group allocation was not performed.

The sample taken for sequencing was blood. The V and J segments used are TRBV7-8 and TRBJ2-1; the D gene is perhaps TRBD2, from 5 matching bases. This sequence originates from a man aged 25 to 45 with Graves' ophthalmopathy. The CDR3 sequence is CASSLMAGRANEQFF. Here is the DNA: TGTGCCAGCAGCTTAATGGCGGGCCGTGCAAATGAGCAGTTCTTC.